The 20 T cell receptor beta chains presented below share a single source sample, sequenced in a study of human T cells and chemical hapten exposure. Documented time point: pre-sensitization, week 0. Treatment denoted: therapeutic diphenylcyclopropenone sensitization with weekly scalp DPC. TCRdb fed the RACE reads into MiXCR, producing one record per CDR3 protein. The profile shows some 70,000 distinct CDR3 sequences, approximately 11% of them singletons. Specimen: whole blood, collected in connection with sensitization to the hapten diphenylcyclopropenone (DPC). The receptors come from a woman in her fifties or sixties with alopecia areata. Some clones in this sample may be carry-over from other donors' samples.

Comment on this clonotype: A read error may explain this, as a much larger clone is one base away. V gene TRBV11-2 combines with J gene TRBJ2-6, with D possibly being TRBD2 (5 bases). With 5 bases removed from V and 9 bases from J, the gap between germline ends came to 14 bases. The V gene's germline CDR1 is SGHAT and CDR2 FQNNGV. The CDR3 is 14 residues long. The CDR3 DNA is TGTGCCAGCAGCCGAGGACTCCTAGTCAACGTCCTGACTTTC. Encoded protein: CASSRGLLVNVLTF.

This clonotype was seen more than once but under ten times. The chain is built from TRBV29-1 and TRBJ2-2, with 7 bases aligning to TRBD2. The germline gives CDR1 SQVTM, CDR2 ANQGSEA. This CDR3 comprises 14 residues. V shed 3 bases and J 4 bases; nucleotides not matched to a gene: 5. The CDR3 DNA sequence: TGCAGCGTTGACGCGGGAGACCGCACCGGGGAGCTGTTTTTT. Translating gives CSVDAGDRTGELFF.

This clonotype occurred many times. This chain uses TRBV7-3 with TRBJ2-3; D unclear. Trimming removed 10 bases from V and 1 base from J, with 18 bases in between. Germline CDR1 SGHTA, CDR2 FQGTGA. This CDR3 is built from 15 residues. Written as DNA, the CDR3 is TGTGCCACCGTCCCCCTCTACCCGCGCACAGATACGCAGTATTTT. This codes for CATVPLYPRTDTQYF.

The J gene is TRBJ1-3, the V gene TRBV18, with D uncertain. The CDR3 sequence is 16 residues long. The germline V gene encodes CDR1 KGHSH and CDR2 LQKENI. V lost 1 base to trimming and J lost 0 bases, with 10 bases between them. CDR3 residues: CASSPQATISGNTIYF. CDR3 DNA: TGTGCCAGCTCACCACAGGCCACTATCTCTGGAAACACCATATATTTT.

This clonotype was observed many times. The rearrangement uses TRBV7-9 and TRBJ2-3; 12 bases map to TRBD2. V lost 2 bases and J lost 4; bases outside the gene matches: 1. There are 15 residues in the CDR3. CDR1 is SEHNR and CDR2 is FQNEAQ in the germline V gene (reference sequence). CDR3: CASSLRLAGADTQYF. The CDR3 DNA reads as TGTGCCAGCAGCTTAAGACTAGCGGGAGCAGATACGCAGTATTTT.

This clonotype was recorded at least ten times. This chain connects TRBV29-1 to TRBJ1-5; TRBD1 might be the D (6 bases). This CDR3 region has 13 residues. V lost 6 bases to trimming and J lost 1 base, with 10 bases between them. Germline V gene lookup returns CDR1 SQVTM and CDR2 ANQGSEA. The DNA of the CDR3 is TGCAGCGTCCGTCAGGGGAGCAATCAGCCCCAGCATTTT. It codes for CSVRQGSNQPQHF.

This clonotype was counted many times. The chain combines TRBV9 with TRBJ1-2; TRBD1 agrees at 7 bases. Germline lookup yields CDR1 SGDLS and CDR2 YYNGEE. This CDR3 comprises 14 residues. The junction had 5 bases not matched to a gene; V was cut back by 2 bases and J by 4 bases. CDR3 residues: CASSVRDSTYGYTF. The CDR3 DNA sequence: TGTGCCAGCAGCGTTCGGGACAGTACCTATGGCTACACCTTC.

This clonotype was seen many times. The chain has TRBV27 and TRBJ2-2; 11 bases match TRBD2. This CDR3 spans 18 amino acids. The V and J ends lost 6 bases and 0 bases, in that order; junction bases with no gene match: 9. Germline CDR1 and CDR2: MNHEY and SMNVEV (reference sequence). The CDR3 DNA is TGTGCCAGCAGAAGACTCCGACTAGCGGGATCGAACACCGGGGAGCTGTTTTTT. As protein: CASRRLRLAGSNTGELFF.

This clonotype was counted a few times. The gene calls are TRBV7-9 and TRBJ2-2, with 8 bases lining up with TRBD1. The CDR3 length is 15 residues. The germline V gene has CDR1 SEHNR and CDR2 FQNEAQ (reference sequence). V lost 3 bases and J lost 13; bases outside the gene matches: 13. CDR3 DNA: TGTGCCAGCAGCTTCCACTGGACAGGGTCGGCGGGGCTGTTTTTT. It specifies CASSFHWTGSAGLFF.

This clonotype was recorded many times. The rearrangement uses TRBV20-1 and TRBJ2-1; either TRBD1 or TRBD2 may fit D (5 bases each). CDR3 size: 14 residues. Germline values: CDR1 DFQATT, CDR2 SNEGSKA (reference sequence). V was shortened by 5 bases and J by 0 bases, with 11 bases between the two germline ends. The CDR3 spells CSAPRGGSYNEQFF. The CDR3 coding sequence is TGCAGTGCTCCGAGGGGCGGCTCCTACAATGAGCAGTTCTTC.

The chain carries TRBV5-1 and TRBJ1-2; the D gene is possibly TRBD1 (5 bases). Per germline, CDR1 SGHRS and CDR2 YFSETQ. This CDR3 contains 14 residues. V lost 5 bases and J 5 bases, leaving 16 bases between the germline ends. CDR3 loop: CASRTEGSRYGYTF. The CDR3 DNA sequence: TGCGCCAGCAGAACGGAGGGGAGTAGGTATGGCTACACCTTC.

DNA of the CDR3: TGTGCCAGCAGTCCCTTCTTGGTCGGCGTGTCGGAGACCCAGTACTTC. Translated: CASSPFLVGVSETQYF. This rearrangement joins TRBV12-3 or TRBV12-4 to TRBJ2-5; D ambiguous. The CDR3 length is 16 residues. Trimming pared 5 bases from V and 5 bases from J, leaving 21 bases between.

This clonotype was seen a handful of times. The V call is TRBV28, the J call TRBJ2-6; D is uncertain. CDR1 is MDHEN, CDR2 SYDVKM, per germline. Trimming shortened V by 5 bases and J by 2 bases, and 16 bases separated the two germline ends. The CDR3 contains 17 residues. This CDR3 is CASSPWVVGTGANVLTF. CDR3 DNA: TGTGCCAGCAGTCCCTGGGTAGTAGGAACTGGGGCCAACGTCCTGACTTTC.

This clonotype came up many times. V usage is TRBV28 and J usage is TRBJ1-5, with 7 positions matching TRBD1. Germline values: CDR1 MDHEN, CDR2 SYDVKM. The CDR3 consists of 14 residues. The V segment lost 5 bases and the J segment 6 bases; nucleotides outside the gene matches: 7. This CDR3 reads CASSPTGVVQPQHF. The CDR3 nucleotides read TGTGCCAGCAGTCCCACAGGGGTCGTTCAGCCCCAGCATTTT.

The rearrangement joins TRBV7-2 to TRBJ1-6; D is possibly TRBD1 (6 bases). The CDR3 consists of 13 residues. With 5 bases removed from V and 13 bases from J, the gap between germline ends came to 15 bases. CDR1 is SGHTA, CDR2 FQGNSA, per germline. CDR3 loop: CASSQGQRIPLHF. CDR3 DNA: TGTGCCAGCAGCCAAGGACAGAGGATCCCCCTCCACTTT.

This clonotype was found many times. This rearrangement joins TRBV27 to TRBJ2-3; 12 bases are a match to TRBD2. There are 17 residues in the CDR3. The germline CDR1 and CDR2 sequences are MNHEY and SMNVEV (reference sequence). V dropped 5 bases and J dropped 0; count of bases not matched to a gene: 6. The CDR3 DNA reads as TGTGCCAGCAGTCTAAGGACTAGCGGGATTAGCACAGATACGCAGTATTTT. Translated, it gives CASSLRTSGISTDTQYF.

This clonotype occurred many times. The chain uses TRBV9 and TRBJ2-7; 9 bases map to TRBD1. V trimming: 2 bases; J trimming: 7 bases; junction bases outside the gene matches: 10. CDR1 and CDR2 (germline): SGDLS, YYNGEE. CDR3 length: 15 residues. This CDR3 is CASSVQTGGLREQYF. DNA for the CDR3: TGTGCCAGCAGCGTCCAGACAGGGGGATTAAGGGAGCAGTACTTC.

The rearrangement joins TRBV7-9 to TRBJ1-5; tentative D call: TRBD1 (5 bases). Looked up from germline, CDR1 is SEHNR and CDR2 is FQNEAQ (reference sequence). The CDR3 consists of 15 residues. Trimming left V 6 bases short and J 2 bases short, with 14 bases between. In nucleotides, the CDR3 is TGTGCCAGCAGTGGGGCCAACCTGGGCAATCAGCCCCAGCATTTT. Amino acid sequence: CASSGANLGNQPQHF.

The chain joins TRBV10-1 to TRBJ2-7, with TRBD1 matching 9 bases. V lost 7 bases to trimming and J lost 1 base; unmatched junction nucleotides: 5. The CDR3 has 14 amino acids. Germline CDR1 and CDR2: WNHNN and SYGVQD (reference sequence). The DNA of the CDR3 is TGCGCCAGCAAACCCGGGACAGGGTCCTACGAGCAGTACTTC. Its protein product is CASKPGTGSYEQYF.

Many counts were recorded for this clonotype. The chain combines TRBV7-3 with TRBJ1-1; 8 bases align to TRBD1. This CDR3 has 16 residues. The germline gives CDR1 SGHTA, CDR2 FQGTGA. The V and J ends lost 0 bases and 0 bases, in that order; junction bases with no gene match: 3. In DNA, the CDR3 is TGTGCCAGCAGCTTAACCCCAGGGGGCATGAACACTGAAGCTTTCTTT. This encodes CASSLTPGGMNTEAFF.